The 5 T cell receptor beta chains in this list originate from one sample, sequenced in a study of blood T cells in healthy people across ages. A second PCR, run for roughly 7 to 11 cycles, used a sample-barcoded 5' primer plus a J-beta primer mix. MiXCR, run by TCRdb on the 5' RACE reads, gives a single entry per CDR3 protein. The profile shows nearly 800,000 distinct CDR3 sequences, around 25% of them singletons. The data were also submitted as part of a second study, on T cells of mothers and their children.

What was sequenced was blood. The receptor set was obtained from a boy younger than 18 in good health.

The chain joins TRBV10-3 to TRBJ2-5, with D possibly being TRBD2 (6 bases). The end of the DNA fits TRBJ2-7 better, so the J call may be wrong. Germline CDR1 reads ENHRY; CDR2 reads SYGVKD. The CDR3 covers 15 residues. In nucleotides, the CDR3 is TGTGCCACATCAAGTGGGGACTTGTCCTCCTACGAGCAGTACTTC. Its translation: CATSSGDLSSYEQYF.

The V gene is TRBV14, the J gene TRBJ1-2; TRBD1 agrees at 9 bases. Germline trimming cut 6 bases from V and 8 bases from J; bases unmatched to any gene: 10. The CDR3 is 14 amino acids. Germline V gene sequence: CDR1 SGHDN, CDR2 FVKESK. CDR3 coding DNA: TGTGCCAGCAGTCCACCCGGACAGGGGATGGGCTACACCTTC. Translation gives CASSPPGQGMGYTF.

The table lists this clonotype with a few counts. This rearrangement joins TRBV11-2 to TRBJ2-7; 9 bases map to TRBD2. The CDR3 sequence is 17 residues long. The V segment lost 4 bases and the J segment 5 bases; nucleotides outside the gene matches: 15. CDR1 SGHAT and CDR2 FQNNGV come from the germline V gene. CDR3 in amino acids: CASSYLAGPFINHEQYF. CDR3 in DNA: TGTGCCAGCAGCTACCTAGCGGGGCCCTTTATTAACCACGAGCAGTACTTC.

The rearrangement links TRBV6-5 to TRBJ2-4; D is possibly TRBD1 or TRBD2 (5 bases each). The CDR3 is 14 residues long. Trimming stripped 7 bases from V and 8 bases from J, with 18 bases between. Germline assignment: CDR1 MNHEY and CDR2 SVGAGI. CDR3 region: CASTERQRGYIQYF. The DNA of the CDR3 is TGTGCCAGCACCGAGCGGCAAAGGGGCTACATTCAGTACTTC.

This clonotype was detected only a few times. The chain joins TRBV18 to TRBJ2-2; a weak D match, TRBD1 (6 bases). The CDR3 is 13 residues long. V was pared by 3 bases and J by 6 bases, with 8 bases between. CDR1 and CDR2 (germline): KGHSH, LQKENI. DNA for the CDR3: TGTGCCAGCTCACCCAGGGGACCCGGGGAGCTGTTTTTT. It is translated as CASSPRGPGELFF.